The 8 T cell receptor beta chains reported below all come from one sample, sequenced in a study of blood T cell repertoires in COVID-19. Assay: immunoSEQ multiplex PCR; the TCRdb copy retains only in-frame clones and omits some. The sample lists approximately 300,000 clones, approximately 90% occurring once. The material sequenced was peripheral blood. These receptors were taken from a woman in her fifties or sixties with COVID-19, enrolled during active disease.

This chain's CDR3 is CASSQDSRTQYF. In DNA form, the CDR3 reads TGTGCCAGCAGCCAAGACTCGCGAACCCAGTACTTC. This chain links TRBV3-1 (or the pseudogene TRBV3-2) with TRBJ2-5; D uncertain. V lost 0 bases to trimming and J lost 8 bases, with 7 bases between them. The CDR3 spans 12 residues. Germline lookup yields CDR1 LGHDT and CDR2 YNNKEL (reference sequence).

V usage is TRBV10-3 and J usage is TRBJ1-6; unclear D gene. Germline CDR1 and CDR2: ENHRY and SYGVKD. V was trimmed by 5 bases and J by 7 bases, leaving 9 bases between them. The CDR3 runs to 13 residues. This CDR3 reads CAISTPGNSPLHF. In DNA, the CDR3 is TGTGCCATCAGTACCCCGGGGAATTCACCCCTCCACTTT.

The chain combines TRBV30 with TRBJ1-2; D gene uncertain. The CDR3 consists of 14 residues. V shed 2 bases and J shed 5 bases, with 15 bases lying between them. The V gene's germline CDR1 is GTSNPN and CDR2 SVGIG (reference sequence). The CDR3 sequence: CAWSTAQNGYGYTF. DNA for the CDR3: TGTGCCTGGAGTACGGCTCAGAACGGGTATGGCTACACCTTC.

This clone was recorded a few times. V usage is TRBV5-4 and J usage is TRBJ2-5, with D tentatively TRBD1 (6 bases). This CDR3 region has 13 residues. CDR1 and CDR2 (germline): SGHNT, YYREEE (reference sequence). With 3 bases removed from V and 5 bases from J, the gap between germline ends came to 11 bases. Here the CDR3 DNA reads TGTGCCAGCAGCTGGACAGTTGACGAGACCCAGTACTTC. Its protein is CASSWTVDETQYF.

The rearrangement links TRBV6-5 to TRBJ1-2, with D possibly TRBD1 on 5 matching bases. Deletions cut 0 bases from V and 8 bases from J, with 19 bases between. There are 16 residues in the CDR3. Per germline, CDR1 MNHEY and CDR2 SVGAGI. The CDR3 here is CASSYSSPGRAVGYTF. The CDR3 nucleotides read TGTGCCAGCAGTTACTCCTCTCCAGGGAGGGCAGTAGGCTACACCTTC.

The V gene is TRBV24-1, the J gene TRBJ2-3; 9 nucleotides align to TRBD2. Losses at the gene ends were 4 bases for V and 3 bases for J; bases not matched to a gene: 13. This CDR3 spans 18 amino acids. Germline V gene sequence: CDR1 KGHDR, CDR2 SFDVKD. CDR3 sequence (DNA): TGTGCCACCAGTGAGGACGCGGGAGGGCCAAGTAGGACAGATACGCAGTATTTT. Translation: CATSEDAGGPSRTDTQYF.

The chain joins TRBV1 to TRBJ2-7; TRBD2, as called in the table, went unchecked against the DNA. TRBV1 counts as a pseudogene. The CDR3 loop spans 17 amino acids. Here the CDR3 DNA reads TGCACCAGCAGCCAAGACAGCGCAACGGGAAGCACCTACGAGCAGTACTTC. It yields the protein CTSSQDSATGSTYEQYF.

The chain joins TRBV7-9 to TRBJ2-1; 9 nucleotides line up with TRBD2. CDR1 and CDR2 from the germline V gene are SEHNR and FQNEAQ (reference sequence). J lost 8 bases, V lost 1 base, and 6 bases had no gene match. The CDR3 runs to 15 residues. The CDR3 DNA sequence: TGTGCCAGCAGCTTAGTGGCTAGCGGGATCGATGAGCAGTTCTTC. Amino acid sequence: CASSLVASGIDEQFF.